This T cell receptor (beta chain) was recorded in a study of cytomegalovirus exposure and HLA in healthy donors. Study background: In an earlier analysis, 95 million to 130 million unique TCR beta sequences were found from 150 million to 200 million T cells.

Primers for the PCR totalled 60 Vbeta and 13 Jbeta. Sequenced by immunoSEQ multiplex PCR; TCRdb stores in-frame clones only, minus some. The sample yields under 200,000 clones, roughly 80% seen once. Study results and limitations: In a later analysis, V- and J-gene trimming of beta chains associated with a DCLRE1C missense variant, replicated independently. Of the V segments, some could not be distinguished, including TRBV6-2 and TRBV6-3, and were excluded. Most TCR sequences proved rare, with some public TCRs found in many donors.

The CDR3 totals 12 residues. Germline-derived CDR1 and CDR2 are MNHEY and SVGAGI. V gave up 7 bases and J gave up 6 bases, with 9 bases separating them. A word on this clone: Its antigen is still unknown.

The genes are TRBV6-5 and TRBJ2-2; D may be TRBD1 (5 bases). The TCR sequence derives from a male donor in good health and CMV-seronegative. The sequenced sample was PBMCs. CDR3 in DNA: TGTGCCAGCACTCAGGGTGCCGGGGAGCTGTTTTTT. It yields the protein CASTQGAGELFF.